The TCR beta chain under discussion was sequenced for a study of Graves' ophthalmopathy and Graves' hyperthyroidism. Exclusion criteria comprised other autoimmune diseases, uncontrolled infections, pregnancy or lactation in patients. Regarding the study as a whole: The majority of expanded thyroid clonotypes above 0.001 frequency also occurred in blood. Ophthalmopathy progression predictions by the model showed roughly 77% specificity and over 60% sensitivity.

RNA transcripts were the source from which TCR beta CDR3 regions were amplified. The library came from an HTBI-primed first-round RT-PCR and a second-round multiplex PCR. From the multiplex PCR reads, TCRdb called clonotypes with MiXCR, one entry per CDR3 protein. Of about half a million distinct CDR3 sequences detected, approximately 14% appear once; the ten largest clones hold roughly 9.8%. Only a few counts were recorded for this clonotype. Its antigen is currently unknown. The germline gene is not matched at one end of the junction; a read error may be the cause. Germline loops: CDR1 SQVTM, CDR2 ANQGSEA. This CDR3 region has 17 residues.

The clonotype comes from a woman aged 25-40 years with Graves' ophthalmopathy. The chain combines TRBV29-1 with TRBJ2-7, with 13 nucleotides matching TRBD2. Sequencing was carried out using blood. The CDR3 DNA sequence: TGCAGCGCCAATAAGGGCCCGTTGACTAGCGGGAGGTACGAGCAGCACTTC. It is translated as CSANKGPLTSGRYEQHF.